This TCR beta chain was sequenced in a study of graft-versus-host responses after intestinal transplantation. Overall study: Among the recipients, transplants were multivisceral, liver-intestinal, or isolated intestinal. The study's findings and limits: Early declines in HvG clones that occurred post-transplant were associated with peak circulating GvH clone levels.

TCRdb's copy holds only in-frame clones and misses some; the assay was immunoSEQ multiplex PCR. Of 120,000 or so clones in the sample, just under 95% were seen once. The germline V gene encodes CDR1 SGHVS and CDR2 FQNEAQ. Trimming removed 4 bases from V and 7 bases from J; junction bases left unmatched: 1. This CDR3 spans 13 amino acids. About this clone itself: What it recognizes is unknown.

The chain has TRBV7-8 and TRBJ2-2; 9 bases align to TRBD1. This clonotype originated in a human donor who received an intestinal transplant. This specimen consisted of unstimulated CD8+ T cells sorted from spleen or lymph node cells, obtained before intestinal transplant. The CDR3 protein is CASSSGQGGELFF. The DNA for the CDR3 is TGTGCCAGCAGCTCGGGACAGGGCGGGGAGCTGTTTTTT.